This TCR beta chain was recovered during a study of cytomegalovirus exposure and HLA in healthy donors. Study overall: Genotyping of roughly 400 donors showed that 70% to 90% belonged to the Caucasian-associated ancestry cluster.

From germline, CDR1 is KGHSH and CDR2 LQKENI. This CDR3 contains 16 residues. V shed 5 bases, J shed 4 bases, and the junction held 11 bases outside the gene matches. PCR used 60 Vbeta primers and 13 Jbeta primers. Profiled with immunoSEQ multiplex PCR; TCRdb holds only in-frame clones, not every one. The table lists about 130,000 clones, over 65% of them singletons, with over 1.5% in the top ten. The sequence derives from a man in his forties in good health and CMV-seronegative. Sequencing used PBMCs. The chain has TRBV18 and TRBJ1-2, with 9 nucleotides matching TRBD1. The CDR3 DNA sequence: TGTGCCAGCTCAGCCAACTCCGGGACAGGGAGCTATGGCTACACCTTC. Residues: CASSANSGTGSYGYTF.